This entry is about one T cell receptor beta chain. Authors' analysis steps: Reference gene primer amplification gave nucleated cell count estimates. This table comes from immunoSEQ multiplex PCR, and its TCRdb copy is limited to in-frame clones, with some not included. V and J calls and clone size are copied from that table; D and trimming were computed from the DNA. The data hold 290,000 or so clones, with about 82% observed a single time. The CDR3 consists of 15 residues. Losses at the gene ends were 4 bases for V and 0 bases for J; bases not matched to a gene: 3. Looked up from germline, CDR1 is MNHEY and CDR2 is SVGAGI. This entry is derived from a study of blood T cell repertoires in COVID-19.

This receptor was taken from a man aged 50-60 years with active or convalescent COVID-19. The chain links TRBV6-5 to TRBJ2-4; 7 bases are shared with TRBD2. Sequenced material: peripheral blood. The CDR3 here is CASSSGLLAKNIQYF. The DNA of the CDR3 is TGTGCCAGCAGTTCGGGACTACTAGCCAAAAACATTCAGTACTTC.